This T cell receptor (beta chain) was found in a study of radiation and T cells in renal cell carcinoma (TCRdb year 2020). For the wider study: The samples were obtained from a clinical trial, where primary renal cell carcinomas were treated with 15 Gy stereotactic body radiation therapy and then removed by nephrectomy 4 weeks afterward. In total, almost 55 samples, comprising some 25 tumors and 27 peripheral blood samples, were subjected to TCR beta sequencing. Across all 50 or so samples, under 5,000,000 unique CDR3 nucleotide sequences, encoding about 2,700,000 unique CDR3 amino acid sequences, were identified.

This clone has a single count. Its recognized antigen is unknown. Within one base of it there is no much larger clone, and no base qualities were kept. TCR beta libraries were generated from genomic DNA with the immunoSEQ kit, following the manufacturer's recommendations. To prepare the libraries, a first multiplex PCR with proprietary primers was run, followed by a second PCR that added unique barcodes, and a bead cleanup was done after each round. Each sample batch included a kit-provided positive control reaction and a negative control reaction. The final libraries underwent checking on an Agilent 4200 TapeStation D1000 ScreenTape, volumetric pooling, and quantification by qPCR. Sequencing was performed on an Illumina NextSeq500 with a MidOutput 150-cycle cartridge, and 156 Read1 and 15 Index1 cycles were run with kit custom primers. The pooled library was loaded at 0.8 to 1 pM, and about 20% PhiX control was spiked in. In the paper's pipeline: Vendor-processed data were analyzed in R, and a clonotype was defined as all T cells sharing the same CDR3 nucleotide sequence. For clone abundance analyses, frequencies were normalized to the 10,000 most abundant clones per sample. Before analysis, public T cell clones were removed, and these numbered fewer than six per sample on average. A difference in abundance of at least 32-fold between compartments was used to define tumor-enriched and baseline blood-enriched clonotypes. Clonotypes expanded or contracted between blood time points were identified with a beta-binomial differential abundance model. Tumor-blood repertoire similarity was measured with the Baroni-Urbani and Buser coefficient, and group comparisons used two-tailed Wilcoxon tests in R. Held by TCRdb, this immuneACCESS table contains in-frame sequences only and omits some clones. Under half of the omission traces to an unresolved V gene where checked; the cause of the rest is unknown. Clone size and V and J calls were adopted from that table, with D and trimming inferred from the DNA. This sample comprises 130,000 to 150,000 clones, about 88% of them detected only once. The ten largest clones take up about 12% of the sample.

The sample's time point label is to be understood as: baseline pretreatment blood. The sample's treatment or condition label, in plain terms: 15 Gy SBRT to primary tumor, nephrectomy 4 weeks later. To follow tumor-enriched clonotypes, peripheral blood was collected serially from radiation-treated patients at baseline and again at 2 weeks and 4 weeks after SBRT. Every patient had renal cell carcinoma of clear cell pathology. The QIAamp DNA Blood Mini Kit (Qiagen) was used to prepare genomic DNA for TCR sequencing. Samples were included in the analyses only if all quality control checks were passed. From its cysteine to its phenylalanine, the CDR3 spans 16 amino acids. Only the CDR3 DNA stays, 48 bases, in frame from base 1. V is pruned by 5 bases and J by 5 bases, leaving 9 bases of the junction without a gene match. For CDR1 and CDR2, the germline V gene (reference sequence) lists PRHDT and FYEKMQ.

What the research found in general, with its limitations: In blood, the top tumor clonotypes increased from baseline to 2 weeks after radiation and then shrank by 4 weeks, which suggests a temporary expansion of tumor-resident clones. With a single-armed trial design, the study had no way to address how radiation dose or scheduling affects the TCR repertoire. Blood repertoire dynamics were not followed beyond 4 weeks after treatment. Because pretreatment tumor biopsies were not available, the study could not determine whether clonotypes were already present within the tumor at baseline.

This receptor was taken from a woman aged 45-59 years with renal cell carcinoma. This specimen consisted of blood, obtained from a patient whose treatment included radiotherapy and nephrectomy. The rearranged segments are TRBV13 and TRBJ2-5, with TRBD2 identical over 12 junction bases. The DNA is TGTGCCAGCAGCCCTCCTAGCGGGGGGGCCGGTGAGACCCAGTACTTC. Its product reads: CASSPPSGGAGETQYF.